The clone carrying this T cell receptor (beta chain) occurred once. Its antigen is currently unknown. The V end lost 1 base, the J end lost 2 bases, and 11 bases lay between the germline ends. Germline V gives CDR1 LGHNT, CDR2 FRNRAP. CDR3 size: 15 residues. These data are taken from a study of STAT3 mutations in large granular lymphocyte leukemia. Study outcomes and limitations: Suggested: STAT3 mutation was not the ancestral event for these clonal expansions. At least one immunodominant TCR beta clonotype appeared in every T-cell large granular lymphocyte leukemia patient.

About 40,000 productive templates were obtained per sample on average. Repertoires were generated with immunoSEQ multiplex PCR, while TCRdb's copy carries only in-frame clones and drops some. The repertoire consists of more than 9,000 clones, with 88% occurring once and the leading ten covering around two fifths. The sample comprised peripheral blood mononuclear cells. The V gene is TRBV12-5, the J gene TRBJ1-2; D is perhaps TRBD1 (6 bases). The source is a man between 60 and 75 years old with T-cell large granular lymphocyte leukemia. Some clones in this sample may be carry-over from other donors' samples. The CDR3 sequence: CASGLADSGNYGYTF. CDR3 DNA: TGTGCTAGTGGTTTGGCGGACAGTGGGAACTATGGCTACACCTTC.